These T cell receptor beta chains were read from a single sample in a study of shared clonotypes between healthy human individuals. Produced via immunoSEQ multiplex PCR; TCRdb's table is partial and in-frame only. The sample contains around 1,900,000 clones, around 95% of which appear only once. Sequencing was done on a sample of naive CD8+ T cells from PBMCs. The receptors come from a man aged 18 to 35 in good health. Some clones in this sample may be carry-over from other donors' samples. Each CDR3 is given with its conserved first and last residue. A D gene is named only where the DNA matches it firmly. Clone sizes are given selectively: once, few, many, or a class where the clone is expanded.

v_gene,abundance,j_gene,d_gene,CDR3nt,CDR3aa
TRBV4-3,.,TRBJ1-1,.,TGCGCCAGCAGCCAAGATGATCGGACAGCCCCGAACACTGAAGCTTTCTTT,CASSQDDRTAPNTEAFF
TRBV19,.,TRBJ1-1,.,TGTGCCAGTAGTATCGTGCGGGGCCCACTGAACACTGAAGCTTTCTTT,CASSIVRGPLNTEAFF
TRBV19,.,TRBJ2-1,.,TGTGCCAGTAGCCTAGCGACCTCCTACAATGAGCAGTTCTTC,CASSLATSYNEQFF
TRBV10-1,.,TRBJ2-4,.,TGCGCCAGCAGCGCGGACAGAAGCAAAAACATTCAGTACTTC,CASSADRSKNIQYF
TRBV5-1,few,TRBJ2-7,.,TGCGCCAGCAGCTTGCTCGGATCCTACGAGCAGTACTTC,CASSLLGSYEQYF
TRBV9,.,TRBJ2-1,TRBD2,TGTGCCAGCAGCGTAGAGGCTAGCGGGGCCTACAATGAGCAGTTCTTC,CASSVEASGAYNEQFF
TRBV9,.,TRBJ2-1,.,TGTGCCAGCAGCATCCGGACTGCCCCAGCCTACAATGAGCAGTTCTTC,CASSIRTAPAYNEQFF
TRBV5-1,.,TRBJ1-1,.,TGCGCCAGCAGCCCCGACAAGGTCGGTGTTGAAGCTTTCTTT,CASSPDKVGVEAFF
TRBV2,.,TRBJ2-1,TRBD1,TGTGCCAGCATTGGACAGGGGTCTAACAATGAGCAGTTCTTC,CASIGQGSNNEQFF
TRBV7-9,.,TRBJ2-7,TRBD1,TGTGCCAGCAGCGGACAGGGGGAGTCTCACTCCTCCTACGAGCAGTACTTC,CASSGQGESHSSYEQYF
TRBV28,.,TRBJ1-3,TRBD1,TGTGCCAGCAGCCCTGGGGACAGAAGAAACACCATATATTTT,CASSPGDRRNTIYF
TRBV19,.,TRBJ2-7,.,TGTGCCAGTGGGGGGGGCGGCGATGACTACGAGCAGTACTTC,CASGGGGDDYEQYF
TRBV2,.,TRBJ1-2,TRBD1,TGTGCCAGCAGTGAAAGACAGGGCTTCTATGGCTACACCTTC,CASSERQGFYGYTF
TRBV6-5,.,TRBJ2-3,.,TGTGCCAGCAGTTACTCGAGTAGGGGGGCAGATACGCAGTATTTT,CASSYSSRGADTQYF
TRBV29-1,.,TRBJ2-2,.,TGCAGCGTTTTCCTAAGCGGGCAAAACACCGGGGAGCTGTTTTTT,CSVFLSGQNTGELFF
TRBV27,.,TRBJ1-5,.,TGTGCCAGCAGTCCCGAGTGGGGGATCAATCAGCCCCAGCATTTT,CASSPEWGINQPQHF
TRBV4-1,few,TRBJ1-4,.,TGCGCCAGCAGCCAGGCCTCAGGGACAACTAATGAAAAACTGTTTTTT,CASSQASGTTNEKLFF
TRBV27,.,TRBJ2-5,.,TGTGCCAGCAGTTTATTTAGCGGAGGTCACGAGACCCAGTACTTC,CASSLFSGGHETQYF
TRBV9,.,TRBJ2-5,TRBD1,TGTGCCAGCAGCGTAGGCGGCAGGGGGAAAGAGACCCAGTACTTC,CASSVGGRGKETQYF
TRBV4-1,.,TRBJ2-3,TRBD2,TGCGCCAGCAGCCTACGGACTAGCGCGAGCACAGATACGCAGTATTTT,CASSLRTSASTDTQYF
TRBV19,.,TRBJ1-5,TRBD1,TGTGCCAGTAGTACACAAAGGGGACAGGAGTCGAATCAGCCCCAGCATTTT,CASSTQRGQESNQPQHF
TRBV28,.,TRBJ2-3,.,TGTGCCAGCAGCCGTACACTAGATACGCAGTATTTT,CASSRTLDTQYF
TRBV10-3,.,TRBJ2-1,TRBD2,TGTGCCATCCGTCGGGCGGGGGACTACAATGAGCAGTTCTTC,CAIRRAGDYNEQFF
TRBV5-5,.,TRBJ2-7,.,TGTGCCAGCAGCTTGGGACCCATAGCCTACGAGCAGTACTTC,CASSLGPIAYEQYF
TRBV19,.,TRBJ1-1,.,TGTGCCAGTAGTACAACAGGGAATTTTATCGCTGAAGCTTTCTTT,CASSTTGNFIAEAFF
TRBV10-3,once,TRBJ2-7,.,TGTGCCATCAGTGAGTCGCCTGGGGGCTCCTACGAGCAGTACTTC,CAISESPGGSYEQYF
TRBV4-3,.,TRBJ2-1,.,TGCGCCAGCAGCCAAGAAGGAGCCCCTTGGGACAATGAGCAGTTCTTC,CASSQEGAPWDNEQFF
TRBV5-8,.,TRBJ1-3,.,TGTGCCAGCAGCTTGGACGGCTTGACTGGAAACACCATATATTTT,CASSLDGLTGNTIYF
TRBV5-1,.,TRBJ2-1,TRBD1,TGCGCCAGCGGCCACTGGGGGACAGGGACGTACAATGAGCAGTTCTTC,CASGHWGTGTYNEQFF
TRBV7-8,.,TRBJ2-1,.,TGTGCCAGCAGCTTAGGCGTCGGCCCCTACAATGAGCAGTTCTTC,CASSLGVGPYNEQFF
TRBV28,.,TRBJ2-3,.,TGTGCCAGCAGTTCTCGGGGGGCGACAGATACGCAGTATTTT,CASSSRGATDTQYF
TRBV19,once,TRBJ2-6,.,TGTGCCAGTAGTATAGCAGATTCTGGGGCCAACGTCCTGACTTTC,CASSIADSGANVLTF
TRBV2,.,TRBJ2-5,TRBD1,TGTGCCATCACCCCGTGGGACAGGACTATCCAAGAGACCCAGTACTTC,CAITPWDRTIQETQYF
TRBV29-1,.,TRBJ2-7,TRBD2,TGCAGCGTTGACGGCCTAGCGGGAGCATCCTCCTACGAGCAGTACTTC,CSVDGLAGASSYEQYF
TRBV7-8,.,TRBJ1-5,TRBD1,TGTGCCAGCACAAGGGGGCCCAATCAGCCCCAGCATTTT,CASTRGPNQPQHF
TRBV2,once,TRBJ2-5,TRBD1,TGTGCCAGCAGGGCAAAATTCAGGGACAGGGAGCGAGAGACCCAGTACTTC,CASRAKFRDRERETQYF
TRBV27,.,TRBJ1-5,.,TGTGCCAGCAGTTGGGTATTTGGTAGCAATCAGCCCCAGCATTTT,CASSWVFGSNQPQHF
TRBV7-9,.,TRBJ2-3,TRBD2,TGTGCCAGCAGCGACGGGACTAGACCTCCTATCACAGATACGCAGTATTTT,CASSDGTRPPITDTQYF
TRBV28,.,TRBJ2-5,.,TGTGCCAGCAGTTTAATGGTCGGAGACCTTCGGGAGACCCAGTACTTC,CASSLMVGDLRETQYF
TRBV25-1,.,TRBJ2-7,.,TGTGCCAGCAGTTGGGGCTACGAGCAGTACTTC,CASSWGYEQYF
TRBV18,.,TRBJ2-5,TRBD2,TGTGCCAGCTCTCCTCCGGGACTAGCGGGAGTTCAAGAGACCCAGTACTTC,CASSPPGLAGVQETQYF
TRBV10-3,.,TRBJ2-1,.,TGTGCCATCGGCACAGGGTCCTACAATGAGCAGTTCTTC,CAIGTGSYNEQFF
TRBV28,.,TRBJ2-7,TRBD1,TGTGCCAGCAGTTCCCACAGGGGGCAATACGAGCAGTACTTC,CASSSHRGQYEQYF
TRBV10-3,.,TRBJ2-7,.,TGTGCCATCAGTTCTTTAGAGTTGGACGAGCAGTACTTC,CAISSLELDEQYF